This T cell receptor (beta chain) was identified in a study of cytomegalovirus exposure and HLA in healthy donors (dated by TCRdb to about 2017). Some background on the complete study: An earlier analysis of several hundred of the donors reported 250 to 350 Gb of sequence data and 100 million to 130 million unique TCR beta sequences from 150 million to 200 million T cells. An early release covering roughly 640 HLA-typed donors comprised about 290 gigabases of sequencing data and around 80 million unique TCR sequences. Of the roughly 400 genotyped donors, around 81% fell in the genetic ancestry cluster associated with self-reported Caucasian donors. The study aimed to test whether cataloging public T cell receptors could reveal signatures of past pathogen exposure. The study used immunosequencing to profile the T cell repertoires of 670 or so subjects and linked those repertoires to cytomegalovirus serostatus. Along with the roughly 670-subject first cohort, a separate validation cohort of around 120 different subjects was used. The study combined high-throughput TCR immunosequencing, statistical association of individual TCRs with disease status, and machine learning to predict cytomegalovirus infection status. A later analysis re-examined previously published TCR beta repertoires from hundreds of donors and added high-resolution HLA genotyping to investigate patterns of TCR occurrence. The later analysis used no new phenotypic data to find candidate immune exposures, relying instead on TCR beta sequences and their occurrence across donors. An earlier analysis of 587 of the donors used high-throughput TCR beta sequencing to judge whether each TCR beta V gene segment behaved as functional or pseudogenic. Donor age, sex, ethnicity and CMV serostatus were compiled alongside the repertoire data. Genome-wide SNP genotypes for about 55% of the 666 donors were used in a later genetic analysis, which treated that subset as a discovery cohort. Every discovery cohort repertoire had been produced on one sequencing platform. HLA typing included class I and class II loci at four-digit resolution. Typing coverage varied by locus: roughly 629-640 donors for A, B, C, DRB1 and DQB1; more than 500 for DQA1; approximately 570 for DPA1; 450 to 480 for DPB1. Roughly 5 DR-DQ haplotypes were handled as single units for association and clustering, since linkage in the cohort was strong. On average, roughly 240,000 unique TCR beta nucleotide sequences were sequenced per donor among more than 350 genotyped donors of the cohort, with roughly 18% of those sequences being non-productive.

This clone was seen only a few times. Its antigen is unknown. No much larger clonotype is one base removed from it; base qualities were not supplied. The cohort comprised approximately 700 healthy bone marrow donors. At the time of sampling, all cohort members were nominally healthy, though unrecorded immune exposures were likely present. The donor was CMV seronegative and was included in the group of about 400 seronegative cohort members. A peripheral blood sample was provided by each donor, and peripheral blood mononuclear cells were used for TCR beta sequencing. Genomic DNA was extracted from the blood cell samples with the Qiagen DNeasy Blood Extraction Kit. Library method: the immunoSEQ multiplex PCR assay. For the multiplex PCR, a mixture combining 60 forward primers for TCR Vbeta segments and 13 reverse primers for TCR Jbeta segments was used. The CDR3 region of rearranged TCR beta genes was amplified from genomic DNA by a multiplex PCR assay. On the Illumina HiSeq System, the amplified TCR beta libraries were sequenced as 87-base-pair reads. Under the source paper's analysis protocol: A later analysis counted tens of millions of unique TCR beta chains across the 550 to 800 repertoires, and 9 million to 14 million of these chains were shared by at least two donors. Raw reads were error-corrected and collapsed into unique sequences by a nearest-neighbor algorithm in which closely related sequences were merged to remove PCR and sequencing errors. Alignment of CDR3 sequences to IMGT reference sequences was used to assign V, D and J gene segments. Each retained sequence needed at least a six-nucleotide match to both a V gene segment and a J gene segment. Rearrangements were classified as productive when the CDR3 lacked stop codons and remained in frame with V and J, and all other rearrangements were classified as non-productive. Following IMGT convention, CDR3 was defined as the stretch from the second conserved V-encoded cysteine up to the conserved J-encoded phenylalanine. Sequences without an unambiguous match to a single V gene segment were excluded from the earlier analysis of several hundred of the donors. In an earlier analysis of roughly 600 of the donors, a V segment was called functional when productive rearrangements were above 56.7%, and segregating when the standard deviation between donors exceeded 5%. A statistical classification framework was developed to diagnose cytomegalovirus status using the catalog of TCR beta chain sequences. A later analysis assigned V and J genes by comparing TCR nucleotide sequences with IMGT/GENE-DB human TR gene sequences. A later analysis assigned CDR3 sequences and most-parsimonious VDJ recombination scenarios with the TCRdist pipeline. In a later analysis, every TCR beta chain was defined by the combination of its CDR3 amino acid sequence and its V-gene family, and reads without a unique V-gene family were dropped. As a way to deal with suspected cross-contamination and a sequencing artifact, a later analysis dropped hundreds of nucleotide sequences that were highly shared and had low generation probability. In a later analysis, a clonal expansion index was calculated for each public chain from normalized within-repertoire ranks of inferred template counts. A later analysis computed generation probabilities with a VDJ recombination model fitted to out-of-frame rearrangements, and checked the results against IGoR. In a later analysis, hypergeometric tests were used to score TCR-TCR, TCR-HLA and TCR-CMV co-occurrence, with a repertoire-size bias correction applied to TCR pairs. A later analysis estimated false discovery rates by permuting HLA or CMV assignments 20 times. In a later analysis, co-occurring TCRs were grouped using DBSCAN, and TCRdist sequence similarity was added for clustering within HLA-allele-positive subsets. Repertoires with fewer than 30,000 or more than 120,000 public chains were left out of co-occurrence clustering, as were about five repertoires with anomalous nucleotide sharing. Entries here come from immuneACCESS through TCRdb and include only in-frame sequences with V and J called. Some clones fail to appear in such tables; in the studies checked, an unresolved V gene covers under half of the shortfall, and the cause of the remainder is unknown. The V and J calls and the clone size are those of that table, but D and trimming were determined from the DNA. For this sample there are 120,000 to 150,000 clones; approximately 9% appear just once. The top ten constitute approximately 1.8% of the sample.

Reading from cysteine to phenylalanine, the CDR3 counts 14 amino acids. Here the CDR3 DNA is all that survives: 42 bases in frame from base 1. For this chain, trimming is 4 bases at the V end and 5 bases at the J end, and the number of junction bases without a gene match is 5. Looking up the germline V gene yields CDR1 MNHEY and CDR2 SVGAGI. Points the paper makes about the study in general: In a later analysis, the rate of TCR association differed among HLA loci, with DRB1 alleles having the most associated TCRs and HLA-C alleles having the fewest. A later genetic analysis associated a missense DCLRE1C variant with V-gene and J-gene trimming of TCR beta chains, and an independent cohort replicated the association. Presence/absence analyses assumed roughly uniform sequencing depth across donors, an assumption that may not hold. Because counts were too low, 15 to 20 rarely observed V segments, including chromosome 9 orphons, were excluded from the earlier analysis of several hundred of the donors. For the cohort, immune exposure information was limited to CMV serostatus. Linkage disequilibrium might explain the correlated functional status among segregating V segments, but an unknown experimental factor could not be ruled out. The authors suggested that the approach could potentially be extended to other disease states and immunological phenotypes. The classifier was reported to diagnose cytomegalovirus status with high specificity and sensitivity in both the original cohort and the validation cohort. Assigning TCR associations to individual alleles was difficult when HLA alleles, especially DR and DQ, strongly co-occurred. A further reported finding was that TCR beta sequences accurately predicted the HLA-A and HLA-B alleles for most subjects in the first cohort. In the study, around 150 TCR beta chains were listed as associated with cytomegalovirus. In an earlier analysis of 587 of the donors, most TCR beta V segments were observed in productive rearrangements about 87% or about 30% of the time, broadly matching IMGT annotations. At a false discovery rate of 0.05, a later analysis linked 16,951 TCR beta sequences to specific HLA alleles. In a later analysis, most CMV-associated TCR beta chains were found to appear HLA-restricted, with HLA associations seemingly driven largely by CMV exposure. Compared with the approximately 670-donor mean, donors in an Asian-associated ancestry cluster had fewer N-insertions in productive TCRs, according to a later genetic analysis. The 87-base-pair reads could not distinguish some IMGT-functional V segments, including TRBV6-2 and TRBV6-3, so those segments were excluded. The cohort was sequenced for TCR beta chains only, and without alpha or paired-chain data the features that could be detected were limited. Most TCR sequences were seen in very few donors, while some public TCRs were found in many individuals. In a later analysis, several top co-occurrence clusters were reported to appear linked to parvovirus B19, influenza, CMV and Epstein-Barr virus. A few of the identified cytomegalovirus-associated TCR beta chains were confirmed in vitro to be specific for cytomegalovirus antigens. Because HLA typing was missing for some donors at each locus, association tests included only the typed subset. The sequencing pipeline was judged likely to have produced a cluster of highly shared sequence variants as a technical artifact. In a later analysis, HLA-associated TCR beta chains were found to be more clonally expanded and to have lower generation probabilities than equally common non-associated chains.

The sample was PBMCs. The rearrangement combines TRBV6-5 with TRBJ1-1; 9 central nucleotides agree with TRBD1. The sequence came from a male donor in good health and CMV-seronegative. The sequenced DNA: TGTGCCAGCAGTTTACAGGGGGCGCATACTGAAGCTTTCTTT. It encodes CASSLQGAHTEAFF.